This T cell receptor (beta chain) was captured in a study of T cells in Graves' hyperthyroidism and ophthalmopathy (dated by TCRdb to the late 2010s). With respect to the entire study: Peripheral blood samples were taken at initial diagnosis, before any treatment was given. Prospective prediction of ophthalmopathy was tested in an independent validation cohort consisting of fewer than 20 hyperthyroidism patients and approximately 16 patients who later progressed to ophthalmopathy. A discovery cohort of fewer than 110 patients, about 44 with Graves' ophthalmopathy and 57 with stable Graves' hyperthyroidism, was used to find distinguishing TCR V-J signatures. In addition, the study compared T-cell repertoires in thyroid tissue and in blood from five to seven Graves' hyperthyroidism patients. Once sampling was done, hyperthyroidism patients were given methimazole at a starting dose of 30 mg daily, whereas ophthalmopathy patients were given high-dose intravenous methylprednisolone. The paper describes TCR Vbeta CDR3 sequencing of around 130 peripheral blood samples, made up of around 41 ophthalmopathy patients, some 80 hyperthyroidism patients and about 17 progressor patients. The 75 to 100 discovery patients were randomly split 7:3 into training and test sets.

TCR beta CDR3 regions were amplified from RNA transcripts. The TCR CDR3 was subjected to a first round of RT-PCR using the HTBI primer set and the Qiagen OneStep RT-PCR kit. Libraries were constructed in a second round of multiplex PCR, after which size selection and purification were performed. Sequencing of the libraries was done on an Illumina HiSeq2000 using paired-end 100 bp reads. The paper's processing steps were these. SOAPnuke was used to process the raw data, with reads discarded if the reads contained adapters or uncalled bases, had a mean Phred below 15, or lacked an exact constant-primer or identifier match. High-quality paired reads were merged using COPE v1.2.5, and each unique nucleotide sequence was defined as a clonotype. MiTCR v1.1 was used to align the clonotypes against IMGT TRBV, TRBD and TRBJ reference segments. Only V-J combinations with frequency above 0.0001, covering about 99% of repertoires, were analysed. The TCS score was defined as the ratio of F50 (clonal expansion) to E x V (chaos), calculated using BLOSUM62-based TCRdist between CDR3 peptides within each V-J. Welch's t-statistics and random forest reduced just over 500 V-J features to some 14, which were used in a naive Bayes classifier (R e1071). TCRdb applied fastp at Q25 and MiXCR to the public reads, then kept only in-frame beta chains. Duplicate CDR3 protein sequences are folded into a single record with the most common DNA and genes. The V and J calls, along with clone size, are taken from TCRdb and not from the paper's own processing. The sample yields 250,000 to 400,000 distinct CDR3 sequences; roughly 13% were counted once. Of the sample, around 32% falls within the top ten clones.

This clonotype was picked up many times. The antigen it binds to is not known. No much larger clone exists at a distance of one base, and base qualities are not known. On the study overall, not on this receptor specifically: In cross-validation, a model built on a 13 V-J signature told ophthalmopathy apart from stable hyperthyroidism with just under 90% sensitivity and roughly 82% specificity, and in testing the same model reached 80%/75%. Sample size was not statistically predetermined, and blinding of investigators to group allocation was not performed. Blood samples also contained most of the expanded thyroid clonotypes (frequency above 0.001), which suggests that blood repertoires may reflect thyroid immune responses. In validation, the model predicted progression to ophthalmopathy a median of roughly 6.2 months before onset, with approximately 68% sensitivity and just under 75% specificity.

Based on the germline V gene, the CDR1 and CDR2 sequences are SNHLY and FYNNEI. The CDR3 covers 12 residues, taking in both the cysteine and the phenylalanine. Of all the DNA, just the CDR3 is kept, 36 bases in frame from base 1. V is pared back by 6 bases and J by 0 bases, with 6 bases lying between the germline termini. Ophthalmopathy patients had moderately to severely active disease, with a Clinical Activity Score of 3 or more, a NOSPECS grade of 4 or more, and a disease duration of less than 3 months. Patients with uncontrolled infections, other autoimmune diseases, pregnancy or lactation were excluded. Diagnoses relied on clinical symptoms, serum thyroxine and TRAb, thyroid ultrasound and orbital computed tomography. Ficoll-Paque density gradient centrifugation was used to isolate PBMCs from about 9 ml of fresh peripheral blood. Trizol reagent was used to extract total RNA, and RNA quality was then checked on an Agilent 2100 Bioanalyzer.

Recombination linked TRBV2 to TRBJ2-7; too little of a D gene remains to name it. Sequenced: blood. The receptor's source is a woman aged 40 to 50 with Graves' ophthalmopathy. The CDR3 here reads CASRSDSYEQYF. The DNA sequence is given as TGTGCCAGCAGATCGGACTCCTACGAGCAGTACTTC.